This TCR beta chain was profiled in a study of radiation and T cells in renal cell carcinoma. Whole-study context: Nephrectomy followed 15 Gy stereotactic body radiation by 4 weeks.

Study-wide results and caveats: No pretreatment tumor biopsies were available for baseline clonotypes. From baseline, blood top tumor clonotypes peaked at 2 weeks post-radiation.

Looked up from germline, CDR1 is SGHTA and CDR2 is FQGNSA. The CDR3 extends over 14 amino acids. Trimming shortened V by 5 bases and J by 6 bases, and 14 bases separated the two germline ends. The time point here: baseline pretreatment blood. The treatment here: 15 Gy SBRT to primary tumor, nephrectomy 4 weeks later. Clear cell pathology was present in this patient's renal cell carcinoma. Here immunoSEQ multiplex PCR was the method, and the copy in TCRdb shows in-frame clones only, minus some. Of some 100,000 clones in the sample, 82% were seen once. Concerning this clone itself: Its cognate antigen is unknown.

The chain is built from TRBV7-2 and TRBJ1-5, with D possibly being TRBD1 (5 bases). This clonotype was obtained from a man aged 60-69 years with renal cell carcinoma. The material sequenced was blood, taken from a patient whose treatment included radiotherapy and nephrectomy. The CDR3 DNA reads as TGTGCCAGCAGCCCCCGGGGGGGGTCTCAGCCCCAGCATTTT. The encoded protein is CASSPRGGSQPQHF.